This TCR beta chain was obtained from a study of cytomegalovirus exposure and HLA in healthy donors. Each donor's status was that of a healthy bone marrow donor. This PCR relied on a set of 60 Vbeta primers and 13 Jbeta primers. Libraries were prepared by immunoSEQ multiplex PCR; TCRdb keeps only in-frame clonotypes and omits some of them. This sample has more than 80,000 clones, with about 70% found just once. In this sample, this clone turned up a few times. V was shortened by 0 bases and J by 4 bases, with 16 bases between the two germline ends. CDR3 length: 16 amino acids. Germline CDR1 and CDR2: SGHRS and YFSETQ.

Sequencing was performed on PBMCs. The chain links TRBV5-1 to TRBJ1-1; D is perhaps TRBD1 (5 bases). This sequence was found in a boy between 10 and 17 years old in good health and CMV-seronegative. CDR3 amino acids: CASSLGRAGSSTEAFF. As DNA, the CDR3 is TGCGCCAGCAGCTTGGGCAGGGCAGGGTCGAGCACTGAAGCTTTCTTT.